This TCR beta chain derives from a study of OX40 agonist ivuxolimab in advanced cancers. Generated by immunoSEQ multiplex PCR, the TCRdb table keeps only in-frame clones and is missing some. The sample holds 75,000 to 85,000 clones; about nine tenths are singletons and the top ten take 0.2% to 0.3%. CDR1 MNHEY and CDR2 SVGAGI come from the germline V gene. Trimming cost V 2 bases and J 0 bases, with 9 bases left between them. The CDR3 runs 15 residues. This chain links TRBV6-5 with TRBJ2-3; D is unclear. The TCR comes from an adult with an advanced solid tumor such as melanoma, head and neck, liver or kidney cancer. The input for sequencing was CD4+ or CD8+ T cells sorted from blood, taken in a trial of the OX40 agonist ivuxolimab. CDR3 sequence (DNA): TGTGCCAGCAGTTACCTACCAGGTAGCACAGATACGCAGTATTTT. Residues: CASSYLPGSTDTQYF.